The next 28 T cell receptor beta chains were all read from a single sample in a study of early T cells in non-severe SARS-CoV-2 infection. A single record per CDR3 protein comes from TCRdb applying MiXCR to the 5' RACE reads. The sample yields about 80,000 distinct CDR3 sequences, 9% to 14% seen once. Sequencing input: whole blood. These receptors came from an adult who was a healthcare worker with PCR-confirmed SARS-CoV-2 infection or an uninfected control (not recorded which).

There are many counts of this clonotype. The CDR3 is CASSTSGPTQRKGQYF. DNA for the CDR3: TGTGCCAGCAGCACCTCAGGGCCCACTCAAAGGAAAGGGCAGTACTTC. The chain couples TRBV11-2 to TRBJ2-7, with D perhaps matching TRBD1 (5 bases). From germline, CDR1 is SGHAT and CDR2 FQNNGV. The length of the CDR3 is 16 residues. V lost 5 bases and J 9 bases, leaving 26 bases between the germline ends.

The sample holds a few counts of this clonotype. The chain combines TRBV2 with TRBJ1-1; unclear D gene. The CDR3 length is 13 residues. Trimming took 6 bases from V and 1 from J, leaving 9 bases between them. From germline, CDR1 is SNHLY and CDR2 FYNNEI. CDR3 nucleotides: TGTGCCAGCAGCGGAATGGGGAACACTGAAGCTTTCTTT. Encoded protein: CASSGMGNTEAFF. The variable domain in full, completed from reference TRBV2 and TRBJ1-1, reads EPEVTQTPSHQVTQMGQEVILRCVPISNHLYFYWYRQILGQKVEFLVSFYNNEISEKSEIFDDQFSVERPDGSNFTLKIRSTKLEDSAMYFCASSGMGNTEAFFGQGTRLTVV.

There are many counts of this clonotype. The V call is TRBV12-3 or TRBV12-4, the J call TRBJ1-2; maybe TRBD1 (5 bases). The V gene lost 5 bases and the J gene lost 5 bases, with 12 bases spanning the gap. The CDR3 length is 13 residues. CDR3 bases: TGTGCCAGCAGTCGGGACGCTGGTTATGGCTACACCTTC. This codes for CASSRDAGYGYTF.

This clonotype was detected ten times or more. The V call is TRBV20-1, the J call TRBJ1-5; TRBD1 matches 8 bases. There are 15 residues in the CDR3. Germline V lookup: CDR1 DFQATT, CDR2 SNEGSKA (reference sequence). The V segment lost 3 bases and the J segment 1 base; nucleotides outside the gene matches: 5. CDR3 DNA sequence: TGCAGTGCTAGGGTTACAGGGGGAAGCAATCAGCCCCAGCATTTT. Translated: CSARVTGGSNQPQHF.

In this sample, this clonotype turned up many times. The rearrangement joins TRBV27 to TRBJ2-7; 7 bases fit TRBD2. Germline lookup yields CDR1 MNHEY and CDR2 SMNVEV (reference sequence). V dropped 5 bases and J dropped 2; count of bases not matched to a gene: 9. The CDR3 sequence is 15 residues long. The CDR3 DNA reads TGTGCCAGCAGTCGGGGAGGGATTTTCCCCTACGAGCAGTACTTC. It specifies CASSRGGIFPYEQYF.

Here the CDR3 reads CASSYAEPPGTGGYEQYF. For the CDR3, the DNA is TGTGCCAGCAGTTACGCCGAACCGCCCGGGACAGGGGGTTACGAGCAGTACTTC. The rearrangement links TRBV6-6 to TRBJ2-7, with 11 bases lining up with TRBD1. Germline loops: CDR1 MNHNY, CDR2 SVGAGI (reference sequence). The CDR3 runs 18 residues. V gave up 2 bases and J gave up 4 bases; unmatched junction bases: 13.

This clonotype was recorded many times. The CDR3 is CAWVRDRGKFGGELFF. Here the CDR3 DNA reads TGTGCCTGGGTTAGGGACAGGGGGAAATTTGGCGGGGAGCTGTTTTTT. V is TRBV30 and J is TRBJ2-2, with 11 bases that match TRBD1. Germline V CDR1 and CDR2: GTSNPN, SVGIG (reference sequence). This CDR3 has 16 amino acids. J was trimmed by 7 bases and V by 5 bases; bases with no gene match: 12.

This clonotype was detected only a few times. V is TRBV14 and J is TRBJ1-2; 7 bases line up with TRBD1. The V segment lost 2 bases and the J segment 6 bases; nucleotides outside the gene matches: 12. Looked up from germline, CDR1 is SGHDN and CDR2 is FVKESK. This CDR3 region has 16 residues. CDR3: CASSQHLSTGVDGYTF. CDR3 in DNA: TGTGCCAGCAGCCAACATCTTTCTACAGGGGTCGATGGCTACACCTTC.

The table lists this clonotype with many counts. This chain uses TRBV11-2 with TRBJ1-1, with TRBD1 as a possible D gene (5 bases). CDR1 is SGHAT and CDR2 is FQNNGV in the germline V gene. Trimming stripped 5 bases from V and 3 bases from J, with 7 bases between. CDR3 size: 12 residues. The CDR3 loop reads CASSLGHTEAFF. The DNA of the CDR3 is TGTGCCAGCAGCCTGGGGCACACTGAAGCTTTCTTT.

In this sample, this clonotype turned up many times. The chain links TRBV6-4 to TRBJ1-1; no firm D call. The CDR3 loop spans 13 amino acids. Germline-derived CDR1 and CDR2 are MRHNA and SNTAGT. V was pared by 0 bases and J by 3 bases, with 5 bases between. DNA of the CDR3: TGTGCCAGCAGTGACTCCTGGGACACTGAAGCTTTCTTT. Translating gives CASSDSWDTEAFF.

The J gene is TRBJ2-7, the V gene TRBV9; a possible D gene is TRBD2 (5 bases). This CDR3 has 15 amino acids. Trimming took 2 bases from V and 2 from J, leaving 14 bases between them. CDR1 is SGDLS, CDR2 YYNGEE, per germline. CDR3 in amino acids: CASSVGGSSAYEQYF. The CDR3 nucleotides are TGTGCCAGCAGCGTTGGCGGGTCATCAGCCTACGAGCAGTACTTC.

A few counts support this clonotype. V and J are TRBV7-2 and TRBJ2-3; D is undetermined. CDR1 and CDR2 (germline): SGHTA, FQGNSA. Trimming cost V 5 bases and J 5 bases, with 17 bases left between them. The CDR3 runs to 15 residues. The CDR3 nucleotides are TGTGCCAGCAGCCCAGGTTGGCTAGTGGTAGATACGCAGTATTTT. Translation: CASSPGWLVVDTQYF.

This clonotype showed up just a few times. The DNA for the CDR3 is TGCGCCAGCAGTGAGAGCACCCTACAGGGGCTCTACGAGCAGTACTTC. It is translated as CASSESTLQGLYEQYF. The chain links TRBV10-2 to TRBJ2-7; 7 bases are shared with TRBD1. J lost 3 bases, V lost 2 bases, and 10 bases had no gene match. This CDR3 comprises 16 residues. Germline assignment: CDR1 WSHSY and CDR2 SAAADI.

The V call is TRBV19, the J call TRBJ2-5, with D perhaps matching TRBD2 (6 bases). The CDR3 covers 16 residues. Germline CDR1 LNHDA, CDR2 SQIVND (reference sequence). With 5 bases removed from V and 2 bases from J, the gap between germline ends came to 18 bases. The CDR3 here is CASSPLGGAVQETQYF. CDR3 in DNA: TGTGCCAGTAGTCCCCTCGGAGGGGCTGTACAAGAGACCCAGTACTTC.

This clonotype was seen only once. A much larger clone differs from this one at a single base, so this may be a read error. This chain connects TRBV13 to TRBJ2-3; tentatively, D is TRBD2 (5 bases). The CDR3 runs 16 residues. The V gene lost 6 bases and the J gene lost 1 base, with 17 bases spanning the gap. The germline CDR1 and CDR2 sequences are PRHDT and FYEKMQ (reference sequence). DNA of the CDR3: TGTGCCAGCAGTACTAGGATTAGTTATGGCACAGATACGCAGTATTTT. As protein: CASSTRISYGTDTQYF.

This clonotype has at least ten counts. The genes are TRBV9 and TRBJ2-3; 8 positions agree with TRBD1. CDR1 SGDLS and CDR2 YYNGEE come from the germline V gene. V dropped 4 bases and J dropped 4; count of bases not matched to a gene: 8. CDR3 length: 15 residues. CDR3 protein: CASSIRTGKADTQYF. CDR3 DNA: TGTGCCAGCAGCATTAGGACAGGGAAGGCAGATACGCAGTATTTT.

This clonotype was observed a handful of times. The gene calls are TRBV20-1 and TRBJ2-2; 11 positions agree with TRBD1. From germline, CDR1 is DFQATT and CDR2 SNEGSKA (reference sequence). V gave up 6 bases and J gave up 6 bases; unmatched junction bases: 6. There are 14 residues in the CDR3. The CDR3 DNA reads as TGCAGTGCAAGGGACAGGGGGTATTCCGGGGAGCTGTTTTTT. Protein: CSARDRGYSGELFF.

This clonotype has ten or more counts. The rearrangement uses TRBV20-1 and TRBJ1-2; D is unresolved. This CDR3 comprises 13 residues. CDR1 and CDR2 (germline): DFQATT, SNEGSKA (reference sequence). V was clipped by 3 bases and J by 7 bases, with 15 bases between them. The CDR3, as DNA: TGCAGTGCTAGGGGGAGCGCTTCGTTTGGCTACACCTTC. It translates to CSARGSASFGYTF.

The chain has TRBV5-1 and TRBJ2-2; D is undetermined. The CDR3 contains 15 residues. Per the germline V gene, CDR1 is SGHRS and CDR2 is YFSETQ. V was shortened by 2 bases and J by 6 bases, with 14 bases between the two germline ends. CDR3 residues: CASSFAAPVAGELFF. The CDR3 DNA sequence: TGCGCCAGCAGCTTCGCGGCACCGGTGGCCGGGGAGCTGTTTTTT.

The genes are TRBV11-2 and TRBJ2-2, with no clear D. Germline-derived CDR1 and CDR2 are SGHAT and FQNNGV. Trimming removed 2 bases from V and 1 base from J, with 11 bases in between. This CDR3 contains 16 residues. The CDR3 loop reads CASSLLNSLNTGELFF. CDR3 coding DNA: TGTGCCAGCAGCTTATTAAATAGCCTGAACACCGGGGAGCTGTTTTTT.

The V and J genes are TRBV12-3 or TRBV12-4 and TRBJ1-6, with 8 nucleotides matching TRBD1. J gave up 9 bases and V 0 bases, and 4 bases lay outside the gene matches. The CDR3 is made up of 15 amino acids. Here the CDR3 reads CASSLAQGATSPLHF. The CDR3 DNA reads TGTGCCAGCAGTTTAGCCCAGGGGGCTACTTCACCCCTCCACTTT.

This clonotype was counted ten times or more. The rearrangement uses TRBV10-3 and TRBJ1-1; D uncertain. The CDR3 spans 12 residues. V was pared by 8 bases and J by 3 bases, with 10 bases between. The germline gives CDR1 ENHRY, CDR2 SYGVKD. The CDR3 nucleotides are TGTGCCATCGGGGAGATCGACACTGAAGCTTTCTTT. Translated: CAIGEIDTEAFF.

This clonotype was counted ten times or more. The rearrangement joins TRBV5-5 to TRBJ1-2, with 7 bases identical to TRBD1. CDR1 and CDR2 from the germline V gene are SGHKS and YYEKEE (reference sequence). Unmatched junction bases numbered 5, after V lost 0 bases and J lost 6 bases. CDR3 length: 14 amino acids. CDR3 sequence (DNA): TGTGCCAGCAGCTTGGTACAGGGGAAGGATGGCTACACCTTC. It codes for CASSLVQGKDGYTF.

This clonotype was observed at least ten times. The chain links TRBV6-1 to TRBJ2-5, with D perhaps matching TRBD2 (5 bases). The CDR3 has 13 residues. Per the germline V gene, CDR1 is MNHNS and CDR2 is SASEGT. Trimming took off 6 bases at V and 2 bases at J, with 10 bases between the two ends. The CDR3 here is CASREGLQETQYF. In DNA, the CDR3 is TGTGCCAGCAGAGAGGGATTACAAGAGACCCAGTACTTC.

This clonotype was observed a few times. The gene calls are TRBV20-1 and TRBJ2-5; no reliable D call. The CDR3 extends over 12 amino acids. Germline assignment: CDR1 DFQATT and CDR2 SNEGSKA (reference sequence). V gave up 0 bases and J gave up 5 bases, with 7 bases separating them. The CDR3 protein is CSARDQRETQYF. CDR3 bases: TGCAGTGCTAGAGACCAGAGGGAGACCCAGTACTTC.

The chain combines TRBV6-2 or TRBV6-3 with TRBJ2-1; D might be TRBD2 (6 bases). Germline lookup yields CDR1 MNHEY and CDR2 SVGEGT. The CDR3 is 14 residues long. Trimming cost V 6 bases and J 6 bases, with 15 bases left between them. CDR3: CASRPRGLGNEQFF. The CDR3 DNA follows: TGTGCCAGCAGACCCCGGGGGTTAGGCAATGAGCAGTTCTTC.

The chain recombines TRBV29-1 with TRBJ2-5; D remains ambiguous. This CDR3 is 12 amino acids long. V was trimmed by 3 bases and J by 4 bases, leaving 9 bases between them. Germline V gene lookup returns CDR1 SQVTM and CDR2 ANQGSEA. The CDR3 loop reads CSVEFQLETQYF. The CDR3 coding sequence is TGCAGCGTTGAGTTTCAGTTAGAGACCCAGTACTTC.

At least ten counts were recorded for this clonotype. V gene TRBV19 combines with J gene TRBJ1-2; 7 nucleotides agree with TRBD1. The CDR3 loop spans 15 amino acids. V shed 3 bases, J shed 4 bases, and the junction held 8 bases outside the gene matches. Germline lookup yields CDR1 LNHDA and CDR2 SQIVND (reference sequence). The CDR3 nucleotides read TGTGCCAGTAGTATTTCGAGACAGGGTGGCTATGGCTACACCTTC. Translating it yields CASSISRQGGYGYTF.